This is a list of T cell receptor beta chains from one sample in a study of cytomegalovirus exposure and HLA in healthy donors. Assay used: immunoSEQ multiplex PCR; TCRdb lists only in-frame clones, some missing. Of roughly 160,000 clones in the sample, 70% to 90% were seen once. Sequencing used PBMCs. These receptors came from a man aged 30 to 39 in good health and CMV-seropositive. The CDR3 runs from the conserved cysteine through the conserved F or W. A D gene is named only where the DNA matches it firmly. A row's size may be missing; if present it is once, few, many or a size class.

TRBJ2-5 | TRBD1 | NA | TRBV2 | TGTGCCAGCAGTGTACAGGGAGTCCAGGGGGCCCAGTACTTC | CASSVQGVQGAQYF
TRBJ1-1 | TRBD1 | NA | TRBV6-5 | TGTGCCAGCAGAGACAGGGGATTGTACACTGAAGCTTTCTTT | CASRDRGLYTEAFF
TRBJ1-5 | NA | NA | TRBV2 | TGTGCCAGCAGCCCCCGTCGGGGTAATGAGCCCCAGCATTTT | CASSPRRGNEPQHF
TRBJ2-1 | TRBD1 | NA | TRBV19 | TGTGCCAGTAGGGTCACAGGGGGGAGAGAGCAGTTCTTC | CASRVTGGREQFF
TRBJ1-2 | TRBD1 | NA | TRBV5-8 | TGTGCCAGCAGCTTGGGACAGGGGAGTACCTATGGCTACACCTTC | CASSLGQGSTYGYTF
TRBJ1-2 | NA | NA | TRBV11-2 | TGTGCCAGCAGCTTAGGTCTCCAGAACTATGGCTACACCTTC | CASSLGLQNYGYTF
TRBJ2-2 | TRBD2 | NA | TRBV2 | TGTGCCAGCAGCGGACTAGCGGGATTTGCCGGGGAGCTGTTTTTT | CASSGLAGFAGELFF
TRBJ2-5 | TRBD1 | NA | TRBV4-2 | TGTGCCAGCAGCCATCGAGGACAGGTCCGAGAGACCCAGTACTTC | CASSHRGQVRETQYF
TRBJ2-3 | TRBD2 | NA | TRBV27 | TGTGCCAGCAGTCCAAGACTAGCGGGAACCACAGATACGCAGTATTTT | CASSPRLAGTTDTQYF
TRBJ2-1 | TRBD2 | NA | TRBV5-1 | TGCGCCAGCAGCTTGGGGACTAGCGGCACCTACAATGAGCAGTTCTTC | CASSLGTSGTYNEQFF
TRBJ2-1 | TRBD1 | NA | TRBV18 | TGTGCCAGCTCACCGGGACAGGCTTACAATGAGCAGTTCTTC | CASSPGQAYNEQFF
TRBJ2-3 | TRBD2 | NA | TRBV5-6 | TGTGCCAGCAGCGATCTAGGGCGGGAGTATCCAGATACGCAGTATTTT | CASSDLGREYPDTQYF
TRBJ2-1 | NA | NA | TRBV7-2 | TGTGCCAGCAGCACCGGCGGGCACAATGAGCAGTTCTTC | CASSTGGHNEQFF
TRBJ2-3 | TRBD2 | once | TRBV5-4 | TGTGCCAGCAGCGGGGGACTAGCGGGAGTGACAGATACGCAGTATTTT | CASSGGLAGVTDTQYF
TRBJ2-7 | TRBD2 | few | TRBV5-1 | TGCGCCAGCAGCTTGTTACTAGCGGGAGGGCCTCATGAGAACTTC | CASSLLLAGGPHENF
TRBJ2-7 | NA | NA | TRBV7-2 | TGTGCCAGCAGCTTAGTAAGGCCAGGCGAGCAGTACTTC | CASSLVRPGEQYF
TRBJ1-2 | NA | NA | TRBV7-9 | TGTGCCAGCAGCTCCTACAAAGGGGGAGTCGGTGGCTACACCTTC | CASSSYKGGVGGYTF
TRBJ1-5 | TRBD1 | NA | TRBV2 | TGTGCCAGCAGTGCCGGGACAGGGGATCAGCCCCAGCATTTT | CASSAGTGDQPQHF
TRBJ2-5 | TRBD2 | NA | TRBV5-1 | TGCGCCAGCAGCTTGGGACTAGCGGGAGGGCCGGAGACCCAGTACTTC | CASSLGLAGGPETQYF
TRBJ2-1 | NA | NA | TRBV7-3 | TGTGCCAGCAGCGCGCTAGCGCCGAGCTCCTACAATGAGCAGTTCTTC | CASSALAPSSYNEQFF
TRBJ1-3 | NA | NA | TRBV7-9 | TGTGCCAGCAGCCTAGGGGGGGGGCCTTCTGGAAACACCATATATTTT | CASSLGGGPSGNTIYF
TRBJ2-3 | NA | NA | TRBV15 | TGTGCCACCAGCAGAGATCGTATGTACTCAACAGATACGCAGTATTTT | CATSRDRMYSTDTQYF
TRBJ1-2 | NA | NA | TRBV28 | TGTGCCAGCAGTTTACGTGACTATGGCTACACCTTC | CASSLRDYGYTF
TRBJ1-6 | NA | NA | TRBV7-2 | TGTGCCAGCAGCTTAAGCTCACCCCTCCACTTT | CASSLSSPLHF
TRBJ1-1 | NA | once | TRBV2 | TGTGCCAGGGATTCTTATAGAGGAAGCACTGAAGCTTTCTTT | CARDSYRGSTEAFF
TRBJ2-1 | TRBD2 | NA | TRBV10-3 | TGTGCCATCCGCGGGGGATTTGGACTAGCTACTAAGTCCGATGAGCAGTTCTTC | CAIRGGFGLATKSDEQFF
TRBJ1-2 | TRBD1 | NA | TRBV4-2 | TGTGCCAGCAGCCAAGATGGGGCGACAGGGCCCTATGGCTACACCTTC | CASSQDGATGPYGYTF
TRBJ2-1 | NA | NA | TRBV7-9 | TGTGCCAGCAGCTTAGATAATAGCAGAAATGAGCAGTTCTTC | CASSLDNSRNEQFF
TRBJ2-5 | NA | NA | TRBV25-1 | TGTGCCAGCAGTGAAAAAGCGGCCGTTTTTCGGGGAGAGACCCAGTACTTC | CASSEKAAVFRGETQYF
TRBJ1-2 | NA | few | TRBV6-6 | TGTGCCAGCCGGTCAGAGGGCTTCCATGGCTACACCTTC | CASRSEGFHGYTF
TRBJ2-2 | NA | NA | TRBV5-8 | TGTGCCAGCAGCTATTTAACCGGGGAGCTGTTTTTT | CASSYLTGELFF
TRBJ2-5 | TRBD2 | NA | TRBV18 | TGTGCCAGCTCCCCCCGGGAGGGAGTGGGAGAGACCCAGTACTTC | CASSPREGVGETQYF
TRBJ2-2 | NA | NA | TRBV4-1 | TGCGCCAGCAGCCAAGCCCACCCCCCGGTTGGGGAGCTGTTTTTT | CASSQAHPPVGELFF
TRBJ2-4 | NA | NA | TRBV14 | TGTGCCAGCAGCCAGGTGGAGATTTTCGGAAACATTCAGTACTTC | CASSQVEIFGNIQYF
TRBJ1-1 | NA | NA | TRBV6-5 | TGTGCCAGCAGTTTCTCGACAGTCTCTGAAGCTTTCTTT | CASSFSTVSEAFF
TRBJ1-4 | NA | NA | TRBV7-8 | TGTGCCAGCAGCTTAGGAAGGGAGGGAAAACTGTTTTTT | CASSLGREGKLFF
TRBJ2-3 | NA | once | TRBV9 | TGTGCCAGCAGCGTAGCCCCTAGTGAGCCAGATACGCAGTATTTT | CASSVAPSEPDTQYF
TRBJ1-1 | NA | NA | TRBV6-5 | TGTGCCAGCAGTTTCACCGCTACAGGGACTGAAGCTTTCTTT | CASSFTATGTEAFF
TRBJ2-5 | NA | NA | TRBV6-6 | TGTGCCAGCAGTCCGTACCAAGAGACCCAGTACTTC | CASSPYQETQYF
TRBJ2-1 | TRBD2 | NA | TRBV19 | TGTGCCAGTAGTACCGGACTAGCGGGTAACTACAATGAGCAGTTCTTC | CASSTGLAGNYNEQFF
TRBJ2-1 | NA | NA | TRBV7-9 | TGTGCCAGCAGCTTATACTTGGGAAAGGGTTTGGACAACAATGAGCAGTTCTTC | CASSLYLGKGLDNNEQFF
TRBJ1-3 | TRBD1 | NA | TRBV7-2 | TGTGCCAGCAGCCCCCTGCGGGACAGGGGGCGAGACACCATATATTTT | CASSPLRDRGRDTIYF
TRBJ1-1 | TRBD1 | NA | TRBV11-1 | TGTGCCAGCAGCGCGACAGGGGTTGAAGCTTTCTTT | CASSATGVEAFF
TRBJ1-4 | TRBD1 | NA | TRBV27 | TGTGCCAGCAGTCCCCACACGACGACAGGGGCAACTAATGAAAAACTGTTTTTT | CASSPHTTTGATNEKLFF
TRBJ2-7 | NA | NA | TRBV30 | TGTGCCTGGAGTGGCAGGGGATTCGGCGAGCAGTACTTC | CAWSGRGFGEQYF
TRBJ1-5 | TRBD1 | NA | TRBV5-6 | TGTGCCAGCAGCTATGGACAGGGGAGCCAGCCCCAGCATTTT | CASSYGQGSQPQHF
TRBJ1-5 | NA | NA | TRBV15 | TGTGCCACCAGCAGAGATCGGTTAGGCAGGGCCGGCAGCAATCAGCCCCAGCATTTT | CATSRDRLGRAGSNQPQHF